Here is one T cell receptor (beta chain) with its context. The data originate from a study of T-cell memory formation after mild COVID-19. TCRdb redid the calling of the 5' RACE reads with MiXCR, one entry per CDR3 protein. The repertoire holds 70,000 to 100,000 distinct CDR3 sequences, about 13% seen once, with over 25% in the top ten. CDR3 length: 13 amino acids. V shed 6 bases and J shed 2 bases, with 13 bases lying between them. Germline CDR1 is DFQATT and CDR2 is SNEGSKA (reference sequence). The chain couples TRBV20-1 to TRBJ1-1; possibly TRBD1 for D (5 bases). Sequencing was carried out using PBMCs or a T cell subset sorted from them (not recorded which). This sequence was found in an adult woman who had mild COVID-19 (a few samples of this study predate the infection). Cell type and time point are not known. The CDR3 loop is CSAQMGDNTEAFF. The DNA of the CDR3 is TGCAGTGCCCAAATGGGGGACAACACTGAAGCTTTCTTT.